The 21 T cell receptor beta chains in this list originate from one sample, sequenced in a study of T cell repertoires in cytomegalovirus infection. Via MiXCR, TCRdb re-called the reads, giving one row per CDR3 protein. The sample has fewer than 350,000 distinct CDR3 sequences, about 27% seen once; the top ten hold around 18%. Antigens of these TCRs are unknown. This sample comprised cultured PBMCs, obtained from culture after CMV antigen stimulation. The receptors derive from a human donor in good health (CMV status not recorded). Some clones in this sample may be carry-over from other donors' samples.

V is TRBV12-3 or TRBV12-4 and J is TRBJ1-2; 9 positions agree with TRBD1. V dropped 0 bases and J dropped 5; count of bases not matched to a gene: 4. The CDR3 is 15 amino acids. DNA of the CDR3: TGTGCCAGCAGTTTAGCGGGGGGACAGGGTTATGGCTACACCTTC. Its protein is CASSLAGGQGYGYTF.

This clonotype has just a few counts. CDR3: CASQTSLGYGYTF. The CDR3 DNA follows: TGTGCCAGCCAGACATCTCTGGGCTATGGCTACACCTTC. The gene calls are TRBV28 and TRBJ1-2; D gene ambiguous. The CDR3 is 13 amino acids. The germline CDR1 and CDR2 sequences are MDHEN and SYDVKM. Trimming took 8 bases from V and 4 from J, leaving 14 bases between them.

This clonotype was seen once. The rearrangement uses TRBV20-1 and TRBJ2-5; 9 bases match TRBD2. Germline CDR1 DFQATT, CDR2 SNEGSKA (reference sequence). J gave up 1 base and V 1 base, and 1 base lay outside the gene matches. The length of the CDR3 is 14 residues. The CDR3 nucleotides are TGCAGTGCTAGAGTGACTAGCGGCCAAGAGACCCAGTACTTC. Residues: CSARVTSGQETQYF.

This clonotype was observed a few times. The chain couples TRBV12-3 or TRBV12-4 to TRBJ2-5; D is perhaps TRBD1 (5 bases). This CDR3 has 16 residues. V was clipped by 1 base and J by 5 bases, with 17 bases between them. CDR3 sequence reads: CASSLGGRPFRETQYF. In DNA form, the CDR3 reads TGTGCCAGCAGTTTAGGGGGCCGCCCTTTTAGGGAGACCCAGTACTTC.

The gene calls are TRBV6-1 and TRBJ2-1; TRBD2 might be the D (5 bases). The germline V and J ends were trimmed by 0 bases and 1 base, with 7 bases remaining between them. CDR3 length equals 15 residues. Germline CDR1 reads MNHNS; CDR2 reads SASEGT. CDR3 in amino acids: CASSEAGASYNEQFF. Written as DNA, the CDR3 is TGTGCCAGCAGTGAAGCGGGAGCTTCCTACAATGAGCAGTTCTTC.

The chain has TRBV5-1 and TRBJ1-3; 8 nucleotides agree with TRBD1. Germline V gene sequence: CDR1 SGHRS, CDR2 YFSETQ. The CDR3 has 19 residues. The V and J ends lost 4 bases and 0 bases, in that order; junction bases with no gene match: 15. CDR3 residues: CASSPDPPGQDYSGNTIYF. The CDR3 coding sequence is TGCGCCAGCAGCCCGGACCCTCCGGGACAGGACTACTCTGGAAACACCATATATTTT.

This clonotype was counted only a few times. The DNA of the CDR3 is TGTGCCAGCAGTACACACAGGGAAGTCTACACCTTC. It specifies CASSTHREVYTF. The chain is built from TRBV6-5 and TRBJ1-2, with D possibly matching TRBD1 (6 bases). The CDR3 contains 12 residues. Deletions cut 5 bases from V and 10 bases from J, with 14 bases between. In germline, CDR1 is MNHEY, CDR2 SVGAGI.

The rearrangement links TRBV11-1 to TRBJ2-1; D is unclear. Germline loops: CDR1 SGHAT, CDR2 FQDESV (reference sequence). V was pared by 2 bases and J by 8 bases, with 4 bases between. This CDR3 is built from 11 residues. CDR3 coding DNA: TGTGCCAGCAGCTTAAAGGATGAGCAGTTCTTC. Encoded protein: CASSLKDEQFF.

This chain connects TRBV12-3 or TRBV12-4 to TRBJ2-7; 9 positions match TRBD1. V lost 6 bases, J lost 0 bases, and 6 bases stayed unmatched. The CDR3 is 15 residues long. The CDR3: CASRADRGYSYEQYF. The CDR3 DNA reads TGTGCCAGCAGGGCTGACAGGGGGTACTCCTACGAGCAGTACTTC.

V and J are TRBV19 and TRBJ2-2; TRBD2 matches at 9 bases. This CDR3 is built from 16 residues. J gave up 6 bases and V 3 bases, and 8 bases lay outside the gene matches. The germline V gene has CDR1 LNHDA and CDR2 SQIVND (reference sequence). CDR3 sequence (DNA): TGTGCCAGTAGTATCCGTAGCGGGAGTAGTGCCGGGGAGCTGTTTTTT. It translates to CASSIRSGSSAGELFF. Supplemented by reference TRBV19 and TRBJ2-2, the full variable domain reads DGGITQSPKYLFRKEGQNVTLSCEQNLNHDAMYWYRQDPGQGLRLIYYSQIVNDFQKGDIAEGYSVSREKKESFPLTVTSAQKNPTAFYLCASSIRSGSSAGELFFGEGSRLTVL.

The CDR3 sequence: CSAKLTGTGNNQPQHF. The CDR3 DNA reads TGCAGTGCTAAATTGACCGGGACAGGGAACAATCAGCCCCAGCATTTT. V usage is TRBV20-1 and J usage is TRBJ1-5; 9 bases agree with TRBD1. Germline CDR1 DFQATT, CDR2 SNEGSKA (reference sequence). CDR3 size: 16 residues. V lost 4 bases to trimming and J lost 3 bases; unmatched junction nucleotides: 10.

This clonotype was observed a few times. In DNA, the CDR3 is TGTGCCAGCAGCTTAGAAGGCAGTTCTAGCTCCTACGAGCAGTACTTC. Amino acid sequence: CASSLEGSSSSYEQYF. The gene calls are TRBV7-8 and TRBJ2-7; D ambiguous. This CDR3 has 16 residues. Deletions cut 1 base from V and 0 bases from J, with 13 bases between. Germline assignment: CDR1 SGHVS and CDR2 FQNEAQ. The variable domain in full, completed from reference TRBV7-8 and TRBJ2-7, reads GAGVSQSPRYKVAKRGQDVALRCDPISGHVSLFWYQQALGQGPEFLTYFQNEAQLDKSGLPSDRFFAERPEGSVSTLKIQRTQQEDSAVYLCASSLEGSSSSYEQYFGPGTRLTVT.

The genes are TRBV20-1 and TRBJ1-2; D remains unclear. Germline V gene sequence: CDR1 DFQATT, CDR2 SNEGSKA (reference sequence). The CDR3 is made up of 12 amino acids. V dropped 4 bases and J dropped 4 bases, with 10 bases sitting between them. The CDR3 nucleotides are TGCAGTGCTAACCGGGTTGGCTATGGCTACACCTTC. It is translated as CSANRVGYGYTF.

The V call is TRBV18, the J call TRBJ1-3; D is unresolved. V shed 2 bases and J shed 5 bases, with 13 bases lying between them. The CDR3 consists of 15 residues. Per the germline V gene, CDR1 is KGHSH and CDR2 is LQKENI. The chain's CDR3 is CASSPSLEPRNTIYF. The CDR3 nucleotides are TGTGCCAGCTCACCAAGCCTGGAGCCAAGAAACACCATATATTTT.

This chain uses TRBV7-9 with TRBJ1-5; D perhaps matches TRBD1 (5 bases). CDR3 length equals 15 residues. Germline values: CDR1 SEHNR, CDR2 FQNEAQ (reference sequence). The germline V and J ends were trimmed by 4 bases and 2 bases, with 12 bases remaining between them. The chain's CDR3 is CASSSQGGGNQPQHF. The DNA of the CDR3 is TGTGCCAGCAGCTCCCAGGGAGGTGGCAATCAGCCCCAGCATTTT. The full variable domain, with the rest looked up from reference TRBV7-9 and TRBJ1-5, is DTGVSQNPRHKITKRGQNVTFRCDPISEHNRLYWYRQTLGQGPEFLTYFQNEAQLEKSRLLSDRFSAERPKGSFSTLEIQRTEQGDSAMYLCASSSQGGGNQPQHFGDGTRLSIL.

The V call is TRBV6-6, the J call TRBJ2-1; D is possibly TRBD2 (5 bases). This CDR3 comprises 17 residues. The germline V gene has CDR1 MNHNY and CDR2 SVGAGI (reference sequence). The V and J ends lost 0 bases and 0 bases respectively, with 12 bases between them. For the CDR3, the DNA is TGTGCCAGCAGTTACTCGATGGTCGGGAACTCCTACAATGAGCAGTTCTTC. This sequence encodes CASSYSMVGNSYNEQFF.

The rearrangement joins TRBV5-1 to TRBJ2-7; D is uncertain. Germline V gene data show CDR1 as SGHRS and CDR2 as YFSETQ. V lost 0 bases, J lost 2 bases, and 9 bases lay in between. The CDR3 length is 14 residues. The CDR3 here is CASSLVHGPYEQYF. CDR3 sequence (DNA): TGCGCCAGCAGCTTGGTACACGGGCCCTACGAGCAGTACTTC. Full variable domain (missing parts from reference TRBV5-1 and TRBJ2-7): KAGVTQTPRYLIKTRGQQVTLSCSPISGHRSVSWYQQTPGQGLQFLFEYFSETQRNKGNFPGRFSGRQFSNSRSEMNVSTLELGDSALYLCASSLVHGPYEQYFGPGTRLTVT.

The chain recombines TRBV12-3 or TRBV12-4 with TRBJ2-7; D is possibly TRBD2 (6 bases). The CDR3 consists of 14 residues. V lost 3 bases, J lost 7 bases, and 16 bases lay in between. The CDR3 coding sequence is TGTGCCAGCAGTTTTACGGGAGTGATGGGGGAGCAGTACTTC. Protein sequence: CASSFTGVMGEQYF.

This clonotype came up a few times. The chain recombines TRBV29-1 with TRBJ1-6; 10 bases align to TRBD1. The ends lost 7 bases at V and 4 bases at J; junction bases unmatched: 16. CDR3 length equals 18 residues. CDR1 SQVTM and CDR2 ANQGSEA come from the germline V gene. The CDR3: CSDPSRDRGYPYNSPLHF. CDR3 DNA: TGCAGCGATCCGTCCCGGGACAGGGGTTATCCTTATAATTCACCCCTCCACTTT.

The chain carries TRBV19 and TRBJ2-5; D possibly uses TRBD1 or TRBD2 (5 bases each). Germline loops: CDR1 LNHDA, CDR2 SQIVND (reference sequence). The CDR3 runs to 15 residues. V was pared by 6 bases and J by 2 bases, with 16 bases between. The CDR3 sequence: CASRPPGTLQETQYF. The CDR3 DNA reads as TGTGCCAGTAGACCCCCCGGGACCCTACAAGAGACCCAGTACTTC.

This clonotype was counted only a few times. The V and J genes are TRBV6-1 and TRBJ1-3; 9 nucleotides align to TRBD1. Germline V gene data show CDR1 as MNHNS and CDR2 as SASEGT. The trim removed 7 bases at V and 1 base at J, leaving 8 bases unmatched. CDR3 length: 16 amino acids. CDR3 in DNA: TGTGCCAGCAAGAGCGGGACAGGGCCGTCTGGAAACACCATATATTTT. It encodes CASKSGTGPSGNTIYF.